The 8 T cell receptor beta chains listed next were all sequenced from one sample in a study of shared clonotypes between healthy human individuals. CD8 cells regarded as naive lacked CD45RO, were positively chosen for CCR7, and omitted terminally differentiated effector memory CD45RA+ cells. Sequencing was performed with immunoSEQ multiplex PCR; in TCRdb, only in-frame clones are kept and a portion is missing. The repertoire holds millions of clones, with about 93% as singletons. The sequenced sample consisted of naive CD8+ T cells from PBMCs. All receptors come from a man between 18 and 29 years old in good health. Some clones in this sample may be carry-over from other donors' samples.

A note on this clone: The sample carries other DNA sequences with the same CDR3. The rearrangement links TRBV27 to TRBJ1-5, with D possibly being TRBD1 (5 bases). CDR3 length: 14 amino acids. Per the germline V gene, CDR1 is MNHEY and CDR2 is SMNVEV (reference sequence). The V gene lost 3 bases and the J gene lost 2 bases, with 8 bases spanning the gap. Here the CDR3 reads CASSFVGGNQPQHF. In DNA form, the CDR3 reads TGTGCCAGCAGTTTCGTGGGGGGCAATCAGCCCCAGCATTTT.

This clone has just one count. The chain joins TRBV27 to TRBJ2-7; 9 nucleotides align to TRBD1. Germline-derived CDR1 and CDR2 are MNHEY and SMNVEV (reference sequence). The CDR3 runs to 14 residues. J gave up 6 bases and V 3 bases, and 6 bases lay outside the gene matches. The CDR3 sequence: CASSFRDRVLEQYF. The CDR3 coding sequence is TGTGCCAGCAGTTTTCGGGACAGGGTACTCGAGCAGTACTTC.

This rearrangement joins TRBV28 to TRBJ1-4; no reliable D call. The germline V and J ends were trimmed by 6 bases and 0 bases, with 8 bases remaining between them. The CDR3 extends over 14 amino acids. Looked up from germline, CDR1 is MDHEN and CDR2 is SYDVKM. This CDR3 reads CASRQKATNEKLFF. The CDR3 nucleotides read TGTGCCAGCAGACAGAAAGCAACTAATGAAAAACTGTTTTTT.

This clone was detected only once. The chain combines TRBV2 with TRBJ1-1; perhaps TRBD1 as D (6 bases). This CDR3 is built from 12 residues. Germline lookup yields CDR1 SNHLY and CDR2 FYNNEI. V was shortened by 7 bases and J by 11 bases, with 17 bases between the two germline ends. The CDR3 sequence: CASTEGGAGAFF. The CDR3 DNA sequence: TGTGCCAGCACCGAAGGGGGAGCAGGCGCTTTCTTT.

This clone has just one count. The chain carries TRBV5-1 and TRBJ2-1, with 13 nucleotides matching TRBD2. V dropped 0 bases and J dropped 9; count of bases not matched to a gene: 9. The CDR3 loop spans 17 amino acids. The germline CDR1 and CDR2 sequences are SGHRS and YFSETQ. The CDR3 DNA reads TGCGCCAGCAGCTTGGAACTAGCGGGAGGGCCGTGGGGTGAGCAGTTCTTC. Protein sequence: CASSLELAGGPWGEQFF. Based on the CDR3 plus reference TRBV5-1 and TRBJ2-1, the full variable domain is KAGVTQTPRYLIKTRGQQVTLSCSPISGHRSVSWYQQTPGQGLQFLFEYFSETQRNKGNFPGRFSGRQFSNSRSEMNVSTLELGDSALYLCASSLELAGGPWGEQFFGPGTRLTVL.

The chain is built from TRBV10-1 and TRBJ2-5; weak D call: TRBD2 (6 bases). The CDR3 sequence is 14 residues long. Germline values: CDR1 WNHNN, CDR2 SYGVQD (reference sequence). The V end lost 2 bases, the J end lost 2 bases, and 9 bases lay between the germline ends. CDR3 bases: TGCGCCAGCAGTGAGGGGACTCTGCAAGAGACCCAGTACTTC. Its translation is CASSEGTLQETQYF.

V usage is TRBV28 and J usage is TRBJ1-2, with 8 bases fitting TRBD1. Germline lookup yields CDR1 MDHEN and CDR2 SYDVKM. CDR3 size: 15 residues. J was trimmed by 6 bases and V by 5 bases; bases with no gene match: 11. This chain's CDR3 is CASSPWTGIKDGYTF. The CDR3 DNA is TGTGCCAGCAGTCCCTGGACAGGGATAAAGGATGGCTACACCTTC.

J is TRBJ2-7 and V is TRBV5-1; 9 bases agree with TRBD1. The CDR3 totals 14 residues. The V gene end was trimmed by 3 bases and the J gene end by 3 bases; junction bases not matched to a gene: 4. Germline CDR1 reads SGHRS; CDR2 reads YFSETQ. This chain's CDR3 is CASSWTGADYEQYF. DNA for the CDR3: TGCGCCAGCAGCTGGACAGGGGCGGACTACGAGCAGTACTTC.